Listed here are 14 T cell receptor beta chains from one sample, sequenced in a study of shared clonotypes between healthy human individuals. Only in-frame clones appear in the TCRdb table, and some are missing; sequencing was by immunoSEQ multiplex PCR. The table records about 2.3 million clones, over 90% of them present only once. The sample consisted of naive CD4+ T cells from PBMCs. The subset denotes: CD45RA+ positively selected. The receptors stem from a man aged 18-30 years in good health. Some clones in this sample may be carry-over from other donors' samples.

The chain joins TRBV9 to TRBJ1-1; tentatively, D is TRBD1 (6 bases). Germline V lookup: CDR1 SGDLS, CDR2 YYNGEE. V gave up 0 bases and J gave up 3 bases, with 12 bases separating them. The CDR3 has 15 residues. The CDR3 spells CASSVAPGVDTEAFF. CDR3 sequence (DNA): TGTGCCAGCAGCGTAGCGCCAGGGGTGGACACTGAAGCTTTCTTT.

The rearrangement links TRBV5-1 to TRBJ1-1, with D perhaps matching TRBD1 (6 bases). V lost 6 bases, J lost 2 bases, and 14 bases lay in between. CDR1 SGHRS and CDR2 YFSETQ come from the germline V gene. The CDR3 loop spans 14 amino acids. DNA for the CDR3: TGCGCCAGCATGCCAGGGGAGGGTAACACTGAAGCTTTCTTT. As protein: CASMPGEGNTEAFF.

Points on this clone: The germline gene is not matched at one end of the junction; a read error may be the cause. The genes are TRBV11-2 and TRBJ1-2; 8 bases line up with TRBD1. In germline, CDR1 is SGHAT, CDR2 FQNNGV. CDR3 length: 15 residues. CDR3 region: CASSLIQGAKYGYTF. In DNA form, the CDR3 reads TGTGCCAGCAGCTTAATCCAGGGGGCTAAGTATGGCTACACCTTC.

The chain links TRBV28 to TRBJ2-1; 12 bases line up with TRBD2. The germline V gene has CDR1 MDHEN and CDR2 SYDVKM. V shed 5 bases, J shed 3 bases, and the junction held 11 bases outside the gene matches. The CDR3 spans 18 residues. The CDR3 protein is CASSPKLLAGGGYNEQFF. CDR3 bases: TGTGCCAGCAGTCCTAAATTACTAGCGGGAGGAGGCTACAATGAGCAGTTCTTC.

This chain joins TRBV7-2 and TRBJ1-1; D gene unclear. The CDR3 loop spans 14 amino acids. Trimming left V 1 base short and J 10 bases short, with 16 bases between. CDR1 is SGHTA, CDR2 FQGNSA, per germline. Here the CDR3 DNA reads TGTGCCAGCAGCTTAGAGGTCACGCAAAGGCGAGCTTTCTTT. Its translation is CASSLEVTQRRAFF.

The CDR3 region is CASRGQTNTGELFF. The CDR3 DNA follows: TGCGCCAGCAGGGGACAGACGAACACCGGGGAGCTGTTTTTT. This chain uses TRBV10-1 with TRBJ2-2; TRBD1 aligns across 7 bases. The CDR3 covers 14 residues. Germline V gene sequence: CDR1 WNHNN, CDR2 SYGVQD (reference sequence). V was pared by 6 bases and J by 0 bases, with 1 base of the junction left unmatched.

The V and J genes are TRBV28 and TRBJ2-1; 13 bases are a match to TRBD2. The CDR3 sequence is 15 residues long. Trimming took 10 bases from V and 5 from J; bases not matched to a gene: 8. In germline, CDR1 is MDHEN, CDR2 SYDVKM. CDR3 nucleotides: TGTGCCACCTACACCGGGACTAGCGGGAACAATGAGCAGTTCTTC. This translates into CATYTGTSGNNEQFF. The variable domain in full, with the rest retrieved from reference TRBV28 and TRBJ2-1, is DVKVTQSSRYLVKRTGEKVFLECVQDMDHENMFWYRQDPGLGLRLIYFSYDVKMKEKGDIPEGYSVSREKKERFSLILESASTNQTSMYLCATYTGTSGNNEQFFGPGTRLTVL.

The chain combines TRBV6-1 with TRBJ1-2; D is undetermined. Between the trimmed V and J ends, which lost 1 base and 8 bases, there was a span of 5 bases. The germline CDR1 and CDR2 sequences are MNHNS and SASEGT. The CDR3 covers 11 residues. DNA for the CDR3: TGTGCCAGCAGTGAAGGTCCGGGCTACACCTTC. Translating it yields CASSEGPGYTF.

The J gene is TRBJ1-1, the V gene TRBV7-9; possibly TRBD1 for D (6 bases). The CDR3 extends over 15 amino acids. Trimming cost V 1 base and J 6 bases, with 15 bases left between them. Germline lookup yields CDR1 SEHNR and CDR2 FQNEAQ (reference sequence). This CDR3 reads CASSLGTAREPEAFF. The CDR3 DNA is TGTGCCAGCAGCTTAGGGACAGCGCGGGAACCTGAAGCTTTCTTT.

The rearrangement joins TRBV2 to TRBJ1-5; TRBD1 is a possible D gene (5 bases). Germline values: CDR1 SNHLY, CDR2 FYNNEI. Trimming pared 6 bases from V and 7 bases from J, leaving 22 bases between. The CDR3 extends over 16 amino acids. The CDR3 coding sequence is TGTGCCAGCAGCCCGCCCGGAGGGGCTCTTGGGCAGCCCCAGCATTTT. It encodes CASSPPGGALGQPQHF.

This sequence joins TRBV4-2 and TRBJ2-1, with 7 bases fitting TRBD2. The V segment lost 2 bases and the J segment 2 bases; nucleotides outside the gene matches: 9. Germline CDR1 is LGHNA and CDR2 is YNFKEQ. The CDR3 has 17 amino acids. The CDR3 nucleotides read TGTGCCAGCAGCCAACATTTAGCGGGTGTTACCTACAATGAGCAGTTCTTC. Encoded protein: CASSQHLAGVTYNEQFF.

The chain combines TRBV5-4 with TRBJ1-2, with 7 bases fitting TRBD1. The V gene end was trimmed by 5 bases and the J gene end by 8 bases; junction bases not matched to a gene: 6. Germline V gives CDR1 SGHNT, CDR2 YYREEE (reference sequence). The CDR3 length is 12 residues. This CDR3 reads CASSPGTAGYTF. In DNA, the CDR3 is TGTGCCAGCAGTCCGGGGACAGCCGGCTACACCTTC.

The V call is TRBV19, the J call TRBJ2-7; tentatively, D is TRBD1 (6 bases). The CDR3 has 15 amino acids. The germline gives CDR1 LNHDA, CDR2 SQIVND (reference sequence). V lost 4 bases and J 0 bases, leaving 13 bases between the germline ends. The CDR3 here is CASSTRTESSYEQYF. The CDR3 coding sequence is TGTGCCAGTAGTACCAGGACAGAGAGCTCCTACGAGCAGTACTTC.

The chain has TRBV5-1 and TRBJ2-6; D remains ambiguous. Germline CDR1 and CDR2: SGHRS and YFSETQ. V was shortened by 0 bases and J by 0 bases, with 10 bases between the two germline ends. The CDR3 runs to 17 residues. DNA of the CDR3: TGCGCCAGCAGCTTGGGGTACACCTACTCTGGGGCCAACGTCCTGACTTTC. Translation: CASSLGYTYSGANVLTF.